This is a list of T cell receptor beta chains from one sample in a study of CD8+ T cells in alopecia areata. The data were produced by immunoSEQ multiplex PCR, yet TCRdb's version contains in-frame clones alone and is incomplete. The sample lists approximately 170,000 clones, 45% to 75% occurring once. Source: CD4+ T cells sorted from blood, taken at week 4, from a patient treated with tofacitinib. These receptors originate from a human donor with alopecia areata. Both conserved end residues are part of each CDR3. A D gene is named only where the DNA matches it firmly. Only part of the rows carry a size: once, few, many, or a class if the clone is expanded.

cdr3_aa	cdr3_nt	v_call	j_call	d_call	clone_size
CSVRRGVNNEQFF	TGCAGCGTTCGGAGGGGAGTGAACAATGAGCAGTTCTTC	TRBV29-1	TRBJ2-1	NA	NA
CATSRLGSGTEAFF	TGTGCCACCAGCAGATTAGGGTCGGGCACTGAAGCTTTCTTT	TRBV15	TRBJ1-1	NA	NA
CASSRDREKTQYF	TGTGCCAGCAGCCGGGACAGGGAAAAGACCCAGTACTTC	TRBV2	TRBJ2-5	TRBD1	few
CASSKVDPTGEQFF	TGTGCCAGCAGCAAAGTAGACCCTACCGGTGAGCAGTTCTTC	TRBV21-1	TRBJ2-1	NA	few
CASSQKFLAGANTGELFF	TGTGCCAGCAGCCAGAAGTTCCTAGCGGGAGCGAACACCGGGGAGCTGTTTTTT	TRBV4-2	TRBJ2-2	TRBD2	few
CASRLDTYEQYF	TGTGCCAGCAGACTCGACACCTACGAGCAGTACTTC	TRBV28	TRBJ2-7	NA	few
CASGLWGTSTDTQYF	TGTGCCAGCGGTCTTTGGGGAACTAGCACAGATACGCAGTATTTT	TRBV5-6	TRBJ2-3	NA	NA
CASSPGGTQETQYF	TGTGCCAGCAGCCCGGGCGGTACCCAAGAGACCCAGTACTTC	TRBV5-4	TRBJ2-5	NA	NA
CAYKGSTNEKLFF	TGTGCCTACAAAGGGAGCACAAATGAAAAACTGTTTTTT	TRBV7-9	TRBJ1-4	NA	NA
CASSTPTSGISEQYF	TGTGCCAGCAGTACACCGACTAGCGGGATTAGCGAGCAGTACTTC	TRBV28	TRBJ2-7	TRBD2	NA
CASSWTSGIDTGELFF	TGTGCCAGCAGCTGGACTAGCGGGATTGACACCGGGGAGCTGTTTTTT	TRBV7-2	TRBJ2-2	TRBD2	many
CASSLGYRGTDTQYF	TGTGCCAGCAGCTTAGGGTATCGAGGCACAGATACGCAGTATTTT	TRBV11-2	TRBJ2-3	NA	few
CASSQDPAEPGYF	TGTGCCAGCAGCCAAGATCCCGCCGAGCCGGGGTACTTC	TRBV4-2	TRBJ2-7	NA	once
CASALSDTQYF	TGTGCCAGCGCGTTAAGCGATACGCAGTATTTT	TRBV11-3	TRBJ2-3	NA	many
CAWSVDFNNNEQFF	TGTGCCTGGTCGGTCGACTTCAATAACAATGAGCAGTTCTTC	TRBV30	TRBJ2-1	NA	NA
CASSLGNEQFF	TGTGCCAGCAGCTTAGGAAATGAGCAGTTCTTC	TRBV11-3	TRBJ2-1	NA	NA
CAWSSWVNTEAFF	TGTGCCTGGAGCTCATGGGTGAACACTGAAGCTTTCTTT	TRBV30	TRBJ1-1	NA	NA
CSVAIGTSGADTQYF	TGCAGCGTTGCGATAGGGACTAGCGGGGCAGATACGCAGTATTTT	TRBV29-1	TRBJ2-3	TRBD2	NA
CSVSRGARYEQYF	TGCAGCGTTTCGCGGGGGGCGCGGTACGAGCAGTACTTC	TRBV29-1	TRBJ2-7	TRBD2	NA
CASSPRPLATNEQFF	TGTGCCAGCAGCCCTCGACCACTAGCGACCAATGAGCAGTTCTTC	TRBV9	TRBJ2-1	TRBD2	NA
CAWGMMGTSYEQYF	TGTGCCTGGGGTATGATGGGTACCTCCTACGAGCAGTACTTC	TRBV30	TRBJ2-7	NA	few
CASSVGTGASTDTQYF	TGTGCCAGCAGCGTCGGGACAGGGGCTAGCACAGATACGCAGTATTTT	TRBV9	TRBJ2-3	TRBD1	NA
CASSLGAGLNVAKNIQYF	TGTGCCAGCAGCTTGGGGGCAGGTCTGAATGTGGCCAAAAACATTCAGTACTTC	TRBV5-4	TRBJ2-4	NA	NA
CASSILAGETYEQYF	TGTGCCAGCAGCATACTAGCGGGGGAAACCTACGAGCAGTACTTC	TRBV21-1	TRBJ2-7	NA	NA
CASSDRRGGGYTF	TGTGCCAGCAGTGATAGGAGGGGCGGCGGCTACACCTTC	TRBV2	TRBJ1-2	NA	NA
CSVDSRANYGYTF	TGCAGCGTTGATTCTAGGGCTAACTATGGCTACACCTTC	TRBV29-1	TRBJ1-2	NA	NA
CAWSVDETNQPQHF	TGTGCCTGGAGTGTCGACGAGACTAATCAGCCCCAGCATTTT	TRBV30	TRBJ1-5	NA	NA
CASSLGGPAGQVYGYTF	TGTGCCAGCAGCTTAGGAGGACCCGCGGGACAGGTCTATGGCTACACCTTC	TRBV7-2	TRBJ1-2	TRBD1	NA
CASSQGWRTGELFF	TGTGCCAGCAGCCAGGGTTGGCGGACCGGGGAGCTGTTTTTT	TRBV6-4	TRBJ2-2	NA	few
CSVAGGPQETQYF	TGCAGCGTTGCAGGGGGTCCGCAAGAGACCCAGTACTTC	TRBV29-1	TRBJ2-5	TRBD1	NA
CSVEGASWGSNYGYTF	TGCAGCGTTGAAGGGGCCTCTTGGGGTTCGAACTATGGCTACACCTTC	TRBV29-1	TRBJ1-2	NA	NA
CASGTGAKNIQYF	TGTGCCAGCGGGACCGGGGCCAAAAACATTCAGTACTTC	TRBV25-1	TRBJ2-4	NA	NA
CASSIAGASYEQYF	TGTGCCAGCTCCATAGCGGGGGCCTCCTACGAGCAGTACTTC	TRBV18	TRBJ2-7	TRBD2	NA
CSVEVRAGVTKNIQYF	TGCAGCGTTGAAGTAAGGGCGGGAGTGACCAAAAACATTCAGTACTTC	TRBV29-1	TRBJ2-4	TRBD2	NA
CAWGTSSQTQYF	TGTGCCTGGGGAACTAGCTCGCAGACCCAGTACTTC	TRBV30	TRBJ2-5	NA	NA
CASSQSSGLAGVRVGTDTQYF	TGCGCCAGCAGTCAATCGTCGGGACTAGCGGGAGTTCGAGTGGGCACAGATACGCAGTATTTT	TRBV23-1	TRBJ2-3	TRBD2	NA
CASSLSKGQGIGYTF	TGTGCCAGCAGTTTATCGAAGGGGCAGGGGATTGGCTACACCTTC	TRBV27	TRBJ1-2	NA	NA
CSVEGQALYGYTF	TGCAGCGTTGAAGGCCAGGCACTCTATGGCTACACCTTC	TRBV29-1	TRBJ1-2	NA	few
CASLGPGQGTYEQYF	TGTGCCAGCCTCGGACCGGGACAGGGGACCTACGAGCAGTACTTC	TRBV28	TRBJ2-7	TRBD1	few
CASSLTGDQETQYF	TGCGCCAGCAGCCTGACCGGGGACCAAGAGACCCAGTACTTC	TRBV5-1	TRBJ2-5	NA	NA
CASIGAVVGSTEAFF	TGTGCCAGCATCGGGGCTGTGGTTGGTTCAACTGAAGCTTTCTTT	TRBV28	TRBJ1-1	NA	NA
CASRPPGDNQPQHF	TGTGCCAGCAGACCCCCTGGGGACAATCAGCCCCAGCATTTT	TRBV28	TRBJ1-5	NA	NA
CASSYSSGGSYEQYF	TGTGCCAGCAGTTACTCGAGTGGCGGGAGCTACGAGCAGTACTTC	TRBV6-6	TRBJ2-7	TRBD2	few
CASSLKGPRPHNEQFF	TGTGCCAGCAGCTTAAAGGGACCCCGCCCCCACAATGAGCAGTTCTTC	TRBV7-9	TRBJ2-1	NA	NA
CASSPRTSGVTSGANVLTF	TGCGCCAGCAGCCCGAGGACTAGCGGGGTTACCTCTGGGGCCAACGTCCTGACTTTC	TRBV5-1	TRBJ2-6	TRBD2	few
CNRGANTGELFF	TGCAACAGGGGGGCGAACACCGGGGAGCTGTTTTTT	TRBV29-1	TRBJ2-2	TRBD1	few
CASSESRYGYTF	TGTGCCAGCAGTGAATCACGTTATGGCTACACCTTC	TRBV25-1	TRBJ1-2	NA	NA
CSGVSGSQETQYF	TGCAGCGGTGTGAGCGGGAGCCAAGAGACCCAGTACTTC	TRBV29-1	TRBJ2-5	TRBD2	NA
CASSGGKRYEQYF	TGTGCCAGCAGCGGGGGGAAGCGGTACGAGCAGTACTTC	TRBV28	TRBJ2-7	TRBD2	few
CASSGQGGDGYTF	TGCGCCAGCAGCGGACAGGGGGGCGATGGCTACACCTTC	TRBV4-3	TRBJ1-2	TRBD1	NA
CASSLAGRGPSYEQYF	TGCGCCAGCAGCTTGGCCGGCAGGGGGCCCTCCTACGAGCAGTACTTC	TRBV5-1	TRBJ2-7	TRBD1	NA
CAIRGRAQETQYF	TGTGCCATCCGGGGGCGGGCTCAAGAGACCCAGTACTTC	TRBV6-6	TRBJ2-5	NA	few
CASSAMEGWGYTF	TGTGCCAGCAGCGCGATGGAGGGTTGGGGCTACACCTTC	TRBV7-2	TRBJ1-2	NA	NA
CVSSLLGVNEQFF	TGTGTCAGCAGTTTATTGGGGGTGAATGAGCAGTTCTTC	TRBV6-5	TRBJ2-1	NA	NA
CASSQSDGVETQYF	TGCGCCAGCAGCCAGTCGGACGGAGTAGAGACCCAGTACTTC	TRBV4-3	TRBJ2-5	NA	NA
CSGMDRDTGYTF	TGCAGCGGAATGGACAGGGACACTGGCTACACCTTC	TRBV29-1	TRBJ1-2	TRBD1	NA
CASSVVAGAYNEQFF	TGTGCCAGCAGCGTAGTGGCGGGAGCCTACAATGAGCAGTTCTTC	TRBV9	TRBJ2-1	TRBD2	NA
CATSHWTSGSTETQYF	TGTGCCACCAGCCACTGGACTAGCGGGAGTACGGAGACCCAGTACTTC	TRBV15	TRBJ2-5	TRBD2	once
CASSTHRGSSEQYF	TGTGCCAGCAGCACCCACAGGGGGAGCAGCGAGCAGTACTTC	TRBV7-2	TRBJ2-7	TRBD1	NA